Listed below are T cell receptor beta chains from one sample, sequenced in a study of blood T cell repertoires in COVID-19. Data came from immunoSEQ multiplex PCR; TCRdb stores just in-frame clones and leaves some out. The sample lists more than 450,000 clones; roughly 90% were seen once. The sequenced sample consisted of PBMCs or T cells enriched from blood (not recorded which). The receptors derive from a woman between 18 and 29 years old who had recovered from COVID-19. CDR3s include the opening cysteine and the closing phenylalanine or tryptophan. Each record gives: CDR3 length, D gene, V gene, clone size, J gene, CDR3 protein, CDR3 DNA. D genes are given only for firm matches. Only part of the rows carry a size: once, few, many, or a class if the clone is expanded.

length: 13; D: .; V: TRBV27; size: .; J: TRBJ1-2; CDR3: CASSGQTGSGYTF; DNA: TGTGCCAGCAGTGGACAAACAGGGTCGGGCTACACCTTC
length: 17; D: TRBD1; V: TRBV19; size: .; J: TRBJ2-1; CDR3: CASSIETGGGSYNEQFF; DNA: TGTGCCAGTAGTATAGAGACAGGGGGTGGCTCCTACAATGAGCAGTTCTTC
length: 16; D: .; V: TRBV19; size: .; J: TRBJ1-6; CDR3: CASSVHSPRGDSPLHF; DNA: TGTGCCAGTAGTGTCCACAGTCCCCGCGGGGATTCACCCCTCCACTTT
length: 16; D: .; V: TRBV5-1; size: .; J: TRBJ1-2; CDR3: CASSLGTAGSNYGYTF; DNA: TGCGCCAGCAGCTTGGGGACAGCTGGATCTAACTATGGCTACACCTTC
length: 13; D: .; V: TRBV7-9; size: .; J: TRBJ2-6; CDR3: CSTRGSGANVLTF; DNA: TGCTCGACCAGGGGCTCTGGGGCCAACGTCCTGACTTTC
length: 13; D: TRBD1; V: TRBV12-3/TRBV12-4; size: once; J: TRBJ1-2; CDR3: CASSYRGRSGYTF; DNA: TGTGCCAGCAGTTACAGGGGGCGAAGTGGCTACACCTTC
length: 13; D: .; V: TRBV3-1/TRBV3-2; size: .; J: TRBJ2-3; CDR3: CASRDNIDYTQYF; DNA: TGTGCCAGCAGGGACAACATAGATTATACGCAGTATTTT
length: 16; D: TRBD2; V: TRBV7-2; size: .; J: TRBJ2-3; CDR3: CASSLGLAGGQDTQYF; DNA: TGTGCCAGCAGCCTGGGACTAGCGGGGGGCCAAGATACGCAGTATTTT
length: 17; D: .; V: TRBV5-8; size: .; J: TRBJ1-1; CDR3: CASSFRIGEFMNTEAFF; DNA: TGTGCCAGCAGCTTTCGTATCGGGGAATTCATGAACACTGAAGCTTTCTTT
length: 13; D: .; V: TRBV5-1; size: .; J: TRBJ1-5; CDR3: CASSYYPGQPQHF; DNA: TGCGCCAGCAGCTACTACCCGGGGCAGCCCCAGCATTTT
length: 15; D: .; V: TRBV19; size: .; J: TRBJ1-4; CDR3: CASSIEVLPAGRLFF; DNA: TGTGCCAGTAGTATTGAGGTTCTCCCGGCGGGGAGACTGTTTTTT
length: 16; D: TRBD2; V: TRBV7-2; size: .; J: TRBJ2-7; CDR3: CASSLLAGVTSYEQYF; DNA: TGTGCCAGCAGCCTACTAGCGGGGGTGACCTCCTACGAGCAGTACTTC
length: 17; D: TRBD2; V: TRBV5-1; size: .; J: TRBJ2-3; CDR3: CASSRTSGGVSTDTQYF; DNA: TGCGCCAGCAGCCGGACTAGCGGGGGGGTGAGCACAGATACGCAGTATTTT
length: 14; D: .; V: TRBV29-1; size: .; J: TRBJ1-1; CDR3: CSVEPLRQNTEAFF; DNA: TGCAGCGTTGAACCCCTTCGACAGAACACTGAAGCTTTCTTT
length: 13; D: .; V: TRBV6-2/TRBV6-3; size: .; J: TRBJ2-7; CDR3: CASSYLTRGEQYF; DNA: TGTGCCAGCAGTTACCTCACCCGGGGAGAGCAGTACTTC
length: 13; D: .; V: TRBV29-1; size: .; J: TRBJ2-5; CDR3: CSVEAGFQETQYF; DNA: TGCAGCGTTGAGGCGGGCTTCCAAGAGACCCAGTACTTC
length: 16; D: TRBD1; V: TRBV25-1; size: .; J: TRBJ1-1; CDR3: CASSDPPTGGITEAFF; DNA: TGTGCCAGCAGTGACCCACCAACAGGGGGCATCACTGAAGCTTTCTTT
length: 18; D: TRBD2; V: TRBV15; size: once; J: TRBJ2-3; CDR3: CATSRLERAGEWADTQYF; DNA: TGTGCCACCAGCAGACTAGAAAGAGCGGGGGAGTGGGCAGATACGCAGTATTTT
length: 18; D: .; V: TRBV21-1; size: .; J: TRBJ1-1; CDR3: CASSTSRGPHAMNTEAFF; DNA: TGTGCCAGCAGCACCTCCAGGGGACCCCATGCCATGAACACTGAAGCTTTCTTT
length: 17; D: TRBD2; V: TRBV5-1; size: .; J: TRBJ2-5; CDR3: CASSPGLAGAVQETQYF; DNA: TGCGCCAGCAGCCCGGGACTAGCGGGGGCCGTCCAAGAGACCCAGTACTTC
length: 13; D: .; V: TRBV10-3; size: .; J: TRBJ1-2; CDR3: CAITRDPLYGYTF; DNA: TGTGCCATCACGCGGGATCCCCTCTATGGCTACACCTTC
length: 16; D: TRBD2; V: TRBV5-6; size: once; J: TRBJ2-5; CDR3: CASSFRAGGVQETQYF; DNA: TGTGCCAGCAGCTTTCGGGCGGGGGGTGTCCAAGAGACCCAGTACTTC
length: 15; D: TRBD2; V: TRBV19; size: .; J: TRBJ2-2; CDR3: CASTMTSGTTGELFF; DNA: TGTGCCAGTACCATGACTAGCGGGACCACCGGGGAGCTGTTTTTT
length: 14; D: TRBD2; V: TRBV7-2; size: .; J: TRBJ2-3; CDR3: CASRRERGTDTQYF; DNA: TGTGCCAGCCGCCGGGAGCGGGGGACAGATACGCAGTATTTT
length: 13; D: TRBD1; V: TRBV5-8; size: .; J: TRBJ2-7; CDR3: CASSLQGWYEQYF; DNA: TGTGCCAGCAGCCTACAGGGGTGGTACGAGCAGTACTTC
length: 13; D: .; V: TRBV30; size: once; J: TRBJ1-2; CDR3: CAWSRDFNYGYTF; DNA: TGTGCCTGGAGTAGGGACTTCAACTATGGCTACACCTTC
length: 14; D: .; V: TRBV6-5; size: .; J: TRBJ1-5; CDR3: CASSIYRGNQPQHF; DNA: TGTGCCAGCAGTATCTACAGGGGCAATCAGCCCCAGCATTTT
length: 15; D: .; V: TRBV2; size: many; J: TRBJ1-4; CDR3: CASIVVHATNEKLFF; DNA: TGTGCCAGCATAGTTGTTCATGCAACTAATGAAAAACTGTTTTTT
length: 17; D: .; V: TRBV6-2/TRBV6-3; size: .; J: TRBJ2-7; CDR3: CASSLPTGIAKLNEQYF; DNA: TGTGCCAGCAGTCTACCGACTGGAATAGCGAAACTCAACGAGCAGTACTTC
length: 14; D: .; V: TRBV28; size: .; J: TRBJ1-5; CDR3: CASSLGGLNQPQHF; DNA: TGTGCCAGCAGTTTAGGAGGTCTCAATCAGCCCCAGCATTTT